Listed below are T cell receptor beta chains from one sample, sequenced in a study of CD8+ T cells in alopecia areata. Generated by immunoSEQ multiplex PCR, the TCRdb table keeps only in-frame clones and is missing some. The sample includes some 170,000 clones, roughly 63% of them seen just once. Sequencing used CD4+ T cells sorted from blood, obtained at week 0. The receptors stem from a human donor with alopecia areata. The CDR3 runs from the conserved cysteine through the conserved F or W. A D gene is named only where the DNA matches it firmly. The size field is filled for only some rows; it gives once, few, many or a size class.

size: once
V: TRBV5-4
J: TRBJ2-5
D: TRBD1
CDR3: CASSQGPRQGETQYF
DNA: TGCGCCAGCAGCCAAGGCCCTAGACAGGGGGAGACCCAGTACTTC

size: few
V: TRBV6-5
J: TRBJ2-3
D: -
CDR3: CASSYSRGRDTQYF
DNA: TGTGCCAGCAGTTACTCGAGGGGTCGAGATACGCAGTATTTT

size: few
V: TRBV28
J: TRBJ2-6
D: -
CDR3: CASSSTVVGANVLTF
DNA: TGTGCCAGCAGTTCGACAGTGGTCGGGGCCAACGTCCTGACTTTC

size: -
V: TRBV30
J: TRBJ2-6
D: -
CDR3: CAWSVGVSGANVLTF
DNA: TGTGCCTGGAGTGTAGGAGTTTCTGGGGCCAACGTCCTGACTTTC

size: -
V: TRBV4-1
J: TRBJ1-5
D: -
CDR3: CASSQAELTQPQHF
DNA: TGCGCCAGCAGCCAAGCTGAACTTACTCAGCCCCAGCATTTT

size: few
V: TRBV29-1
J: TRBJ2-1
D: -
CDR3: CSVGEYNEQFF
DNA: TGCAGCGTTGGAGAATACAATGAGCAGTTCTTC

size: -
V: TRBV6-1
J: TRBJ2-7
D: -
CDR3: CASRDRVGYEQYF
DNA: TGTGCCAGCAGGGACCGCGTAGGTTACGAGCAGTACTTC

size: -
V: TRBV20-1
J: TRBJ1-4
D: -
CDR3: CSARPNEKLFF
DNA: TGCAGTGCTCGACCAAATGAAAAACTGTTTTTT

size: -
V: TRBV29-1
J: TRBJ2-3
D: -
CDR3: CSVESNADTQYF
DNA: TGCAGCGTTGAGTCGAACGCAGATACGCAGTATTTT

size: -
V: TRBV14
J: TRBJ1-2
D: -
CDR3: CASSQGGRDYGYTF
DNA: TGTGCCAGCAGCCAAGGAGGCAGGGACTATGGCTACACCTTC

size: few
V: TRBV9
J: TRBJ2-1
D: -
CDR3: CASSAPRQLGGLTYNEQFF
DNA: TGTGCCAGCAGCGCACCCCGCCAGTTGGGGGGCTTAACCTACAATGAGCAGTTCTTC

size: -
V: TRBV27
J: TRBJ2-5
D: -
CDR3: CASSPGQYQTQYF
DNA: TGTGCCAGCAGTCCCGGACAGTATCAGACCCAGTACTTC

size: -
V: TRBV30
J: TRBJ1-5
D: -
CDR3: CAWSVGNSNQPQHF
DNA: TGTGCCTGGAGTGTAGGAAATAGCAATCAGCCCCAGCATTTT

size: -
V: TRBV5-6
J: TRBJ2-7
D: -
CDR3: CASSSQVSYEQYF
DNA: TGTGCCAGCAGCTCCCAGGTTTCCTACGAGCAGTACTTC

size: -
V: TRBV29-1
J: TRBJ2-1
D: TRBD2
CDR3: CSVDASGKGAHEQFF
DNA: TGCAGCGTGGATGCTAGCGGGAAGGGTGCCCATGAGCAGTTCTTC

size: -
V: TRBV29-1
J: TRBJ1-1
D: -
CDR3: CSVVTAEAFF
DNA: TGCAGCGTTGTAACAGCTGAAGCTTTCTTT

size: -
V: TRBV5-1
J: TRBJ1-6
D: -
CDR3: CASSLEHPGANSPLHF
DNA: TGCGCCAGCAGCTTGGAGCACCCCGGGGCCAATTCACCCCTCCACTTT

size: -
V: TRBV7-8
J: TRBJ2-5
D: TRBD1
CDR3: CATTELQGARETQYF
DNA: TGTGCCACGACTGAGCTACAGGGGGCACGAGAGACCCAGTACTTC

size: -
V: TRBV7-2
J: TRBJ2-7
D: TRBD1
CDR3: CASSRQGYEQYF
DNA: TGTGCCAGCAGCCGACAGGGCTACGAGCAGTACTTC

size: -
V: TRBV11-2
J: TRBJ2-1
D: TRBD2
CDR3: CASRAWGGSYNEQFF
DNA: TGTGCCAGCAGGGCCTGGGGGGGCTCCTACAATGAGCAGTTCTTC

size: -
V: TRBV29-1
J: TRBJ2-7
D: -
CDR3: CSVATDIYEQYF
DNA: TGCAGCGTTGCGACTGATATCTACGAGCAGTACTTC

size: few
V: TRBV29-1
J: TRBJ1-2
D: -
CDR3: CSVVQGGYGYTF
DNA: TGCAGCGTCGTTCAGGGTGGCTATGGCTACACCTTC

size: -
V: TRBV30
J: TRBJ1-2
D: -
CDR3: CAWRPRDPFYGYTF
DNA: TGTGCCTGGAGGCCCCGGGACCCCTTTTATGGCTACACCTTC

size: -
V: TRBV29-1
J: TRBJ2-1
D: TRBD2
CDR3: CSALELAGWNEQFF
DNA: TGCAGCGCCCTCGAGCTAGCGGGGTGGAATGAGCAGTTCTTC

size: -
V: TRBV5-6
J: TRBJ2-2
D: -
CDR3: CASSLSSPGELFF
DNA: TGTGCCAGCAGCTTGTCAAGCCCCGGGGAGCTGTTTTTT

size: -
V: TRBV18
J: TRBJ2-7
D: -
CDR3: CASSPNLNEQYF
DNA: TGTGCCAGCTCACCAAACTTGAACGAGCAGTACTTC

size: -
V: TRBV7-2
J: TRBJ2-7
D: TRBD2
CDR3: CASSFRGSGNEQYF
DNA: TGTGCCAGCAGCTTTAGGGGTAGCGGGAACGAGCAGTACTTC

size: -
V: TRBV30
J: TRBJ2-5
D: -
CDR3: CAWSRGETQYF
DNA: TGTGCCTGGAGTCGGGGAGAGACCCAGTACTTC

size: few
V: TRBV27
J: TRBJ2-1
D: TRBD2
CDR3: CASSLGSGGGYNEQFF
DNA: TGTGCCAGCAGTTTGGGCAGCGGGGGTGGATACAATGAGCAGTTCTTC

size: -
V: TRBV4-2
J: TRBJ2-7
D: TRBD1
CDR3: CASSQTLRDSYEQYF
DNA: TGTGCCAGCAGCCAAACACTACGGGACAGCTACGAGCAGTACTTC

size: -
V: TRBV5-1
J: TRBJ1-1
D: TRBD1
CDR3: CASSLGQDYTEAFF
DNA: TGCGCCAGCAGCCTAGGACAGGACTACACTGAAGCTTTCTTT

size: few
V: TRBV10-3
J: TRBJ2-1
D: -
CDR3: CAIKGGSKYNEQFF
DNA: TGTGCCATCAAAGGGGGATCAAAGTACAATGAGCAGTTCTTC

size: once
V: TRBV2
J: TRBJ2-6
D: -
CDR3: CATPGRAGANVLTF
DNA: TGTGCCACCCCAGGGAGAGCTGGGGCCAACGTCCTGACTTTC

size: few
V: TRBV7-2
J: TRBJ1-4
D: TRBD1
CDR3: CASKETQGDEKLFF
DNA: TGTGCCAGCAAGGAGACCCAGGGGGATGAAAAACTGTTTTTT

size: -
V: TRBV2
J: TRBJ2-1
D: -
CDR3: CASTLGENEQFF
DNA: TGTGCCAGCACCCTAGGGGAGAATGAGCAGTTCTTC

size: -
V: TRBV7-2
J: TRBJ1-6
D: TRBD1
CDR3: CASSSGTGMSSPLHF
DNA: TGTGCCAGCAGCTCCGGGACAGGGATGAGTTCACCCCTCCACTTT

size: few
V: TRBV19
J: TRBJ2-7
D: -
CDR3: CASSINTRTSYEQYF
DNA: TGTGCCAGTAGTATAAACACCCGAACTTCCTACGAGCAGTACTTC

size: -
V: TRBV19
J: TRBJ2-3
D: -
CDR3: CASSIGRVSTDTQYF
DNA: TGTGCCAGTAGTATAGGGCGGGTTTCCACAGATACGCAGTATTTT

size: -
V: TRBV7-2
J: TRBJ2-4
D: -
CDR3: CASSLASGVDIQYF
DNA: TGTGCCAGCAGCTTGGCTTCAGGGGTTGACATTCAGTACTTC

size: -
V: TRBV27
J: TRBJ2-7
D: -
CDR3: CASSFSRGFSYEQYF
DNA: TGTGCCAGCAGTTTTTCCCGGGGTTTCTCCTACGAGCAGTACTTC

size: few
V: TRBV30
J: TRBJ1-2
D: -
CDR3: CAWSLQDGGYTF
DNA: TGTGCCTGGAGTCTTCAAGATGGTGGCTACACCTTC

size: once
V: TRBV2
J: TRBJ2-3
D: -
CDR3: CASRRLVTDTQYF
DNA: TGTGCCAGCAGGAGACTAGTCACAGATACGCAGTATTTT

size: once
V: TRBV20-1
J: TRBJ2-3
D: -
CDR3: CSFSTDTQYF
DNA: TGCAGCTTTAGCACAGATACGCAGTATTTT

size: -
V: TRBV30
J: TRBJ1-1
D: -
CDR3: CAWSPQLNTEAFF
DNA: TGTGCCTGGAGTCCACAGTTGAACACTGAAGCTTTCTTT

size: -
V: TRBV6-1
J: TRBJ1-2
D: -
CDR3: CASSERGLFGYTF
DNA: TGTGCCAGCAGTGAAAGGGGGTTGTTCGGCTACACCTTC

size: -
V: TRBV30
J: TRBJ1-2
D: -
CDR3: CAWTRGEDGYTF
DNA: TGTGCCTGGACCCGGGGAGAGGATGGCTACACCTTC

size: -
V: TRBV6-6
J: TRBJ2-2
D: -
CDR3: CASSNGQSGELFF
DNA: TGTGCCAGCAGTAACGGACAATCCGGGGAGCTGTTTTTT

size: -
V: TRBV29-1
J: TRBJ2-6
D: -
CDR3: CSVGVHSGANVLTF
DNA: TGCAGCGTTGGAGTACACTCTGGGGCCAACGTCCTGACTTTC

size: -
V: TRBV7-2
J: TRBJ2-4
D: -
CDR3: CASSTAGTGAKNIQYF
DNA: TGTGCCAGCAGCACGGCGGGGACCGGAGCCAAAAACATTCAGTACTTC

size: -
V: TRBV10-3
J: TRBJ1-3
D: -
CDR3: CAISETRNTIYF
DNA: TGTGCCATCAGTGAGACTAGAAACACCATATATTTT

size: few
V: TRBV5-1
J: TRBJ1-2
D: -
CDR3: CASSLEDYGYTF
DNA: TGCGCCAGCAGCTTGGAGGACTATGGCTACACCTTC

size: -
V: TRBV7-9
J: TRBJ1-2
D: -
CDR3: CASSPSGRTDYGYTF
DNA: TGTGCCAGCAGCCCTTCGGGACGAACGGACTATGGCTACACCTTC